This TCR beta chain was documented in a study of T cell responses to AZD1222 COVID-19 vaccine. Sequencing used immunoSEQ multiplex PCR; TCRdb keeps in-frame clones, though not all of them. The table lists about 150,000 clones, about 93% of them singletons. With 0 bases clipped from V and 11 bases from J, the junction kept 11 bases outside the gene matches. CDR1 is SEHNR, CDR2 FQNEAQ, per germline (reference sequence). The CDR3 is made up of 16 amino acids. The chain is built from TRBV7-9 and TRBJ2-1; 9 bases agree with TRBD2. The sequenced sample was peripheral blood, obtained on day 0 of AZD1222 vaccination. This TCR derives from an adult in good health. The CDR3 DNA reads as TGTGCCAGCAGCTTAGCGAGTAGCGGGGGAGGAGCGAAGCAGTTCTTC. Translation: CASSLASSGGGAKQFF.